The rows below give T cell receptor beta chains drawn from one sample of a study of blood T cells in healthy people across ages. TCRdb reprocessed the 5' RACE reads via MiXCR and lists one record per CDR3 protein. The sample contains around 1,600,000 distinct CDR3 sequences, 42% of which appear only once. What was sequenced was blood. These receptor sequences come from a young woman in good health. CDR3s include the opening cysteine and the closing phenylalanine or tryptophan. A D gene is named only where the DNA matches it firmly. For some rows the clone size is stated as once, few or many, or as a class when expanded; others skip it.

15	TRBV4-1	TRBJ2-7	TRBD1	NA	CASSRDRVSYNEQYF	TGCGCCAGCAGCCGAGACAGGGTCTCCTACAATGAGCAGTACTTC
14	TRBV25-1	TRBJ1-2	NA	few	CASSGPSRTYGYTF	TGTGCCAGCAGTGGGCCCAGTCGTACCTATGGCTACACCTTC
17	TRBV2	TRBJ1-4	NA	NA	CASSEPTNWSGNEKLFF	TGTGCCAGCAGTGAACCCACAAATTGGTCTGGTAATGAAAAACTGTTTTTT
15	TRBV12-3/TRBV12-4	TRBJ2-5	NA	few	CASSLAAGRLETQYF	TGTGCCAGCAGTTTAGCGGCAGGGCGATTGGAGACCCAGTACTTC
13	TRBV19	TRBJ1-1	NA	NA	CASSGTGQTEAFF	TGTGCCAGTAGTGGAACAGGGCAGACTGAAGCTTTCTTT
13	TRBV2	TRBJ2-7	TRBD1	few	CASSRDSVYEQYF	TGTGCCAGCAGTCGGGACAGTGTCTACGAGCAGTACTTC
14	TRBV5-6	TRBJ2-1	TRBD2	NA	CASSFQRGTNEQFF	TGTGCCAGCAGCTTCCAGCGGGGTACCAATGAGCAGTTCTTC
15	TRBV5-5	TRBJ2-1	TRBD1	many	CASSFGTGWNNEQFF	TGTGCCAGCAGCTTCGGGACAGGGTGGAATAATGAGCAGTTCTTC
14	TRBV7-8	TRBJ2-1	TRBD1	few	CASSRRQGVHEQFF	TGTGCCAGCAGCAGACGACAGGGGGTCCATGAGCAGTTCTTC
12	TRBV14	TRBJ2-5	NA	NA	CASSQDYPEQYF	TGTGCCAGCAGCCAAGATTATCCGGAGCAGTACTTC
13	TRBV7-2	TRBJ2-1	TRBD2	NA	CASSSTSHNEQFF	TGTGCCAGCAGCTCGACTAGCCACAATGAGCAGTTCTTC
13	TRBV4-1	TRBJ2-4	NA	NA	CASSHTGTHIQYF	TGCGCCAGCAGCCATACCGGGACCCACATTCAGTACTTC
16	TRBV20-1	TRBJ1-5	NA	NA	CSAGLLQVVSNQPQHF	TGCAGTGCTGGCCTACTCCAGGTTGTTAGCAATCAGCCCCAGCATTTT
14	TRBV4-1	TRBJ2-7	NA	many	CASSQVGTSYEQYF	TGCGCCAGCAGCCAAGTAGGGACCTCCTACGAGCAGTACTTC
14	TRBV6-6	TRBJ2-7	NA	NA	CASSYLRDDYEQYF	TGTGCCAGCAGTTACCTCCGGGACGACTACGAGCAGTACTTC
13	TRBV7-8	TRBJ1-2	NA	NA	CASSSDADYGYTF	TGTGCCAGCAGCTCGGACGCGGACTATGGCTACACCTTC
14	TRBV29-1	TRBJ2-5	TRBD1	few	CNILPGQGQETQYF	TGCAACATTTTACCGGGACAGGGTCAAGAGACCCAGTACTTC
15	TRBV4-3	TRBJ1-4	TRBD1	NA	CASSQATGYSEKLFF	TGCGCCAGCAGCCAGGCGACAGGGTATAGTGAAAAACTGTTTTTT
17	TRBV15	TRBJ1-2	NA	few	CATSRDEWTESVAGYTF	TGTGCCACCAGCAGAGATGAGTGGACGGAGTCAGTTGCCGGCTACACCTTC
17	TRBV5-6	TRBJ2-7	NA	NA	CASSLLRGSGSSYEQYF	TGTGCCAGCAGCTTGTTAAGAGGGAGCGGTTCCTCCTACGAGCAGTACTTC
14	TRBV27	TRBJ1-6	NA	many	CASSLQGYNSPLHF	TGTGCCAGCAGTTTACAAGGCTATAATTCACCCCTCCACTTT
14	TRBV6-5	TRBJ2-3	NA	NA	CASSPGTPPDTQYF	TGTGCCAGCAGCCCCGGGACACCCCCGGATACGCAGTATTTT
13	TRBV20-1	TRBJ2-7	TRBD1	NA	CSAEPGGQEAQYF	TGCAGTGCGGAACCAGGGGGACAAGAGGCCCAGTACTTC
15	TRBV20-1	TRBJ2-1	NA	NA	CSARETGRFNNEQFF	TGCAGTGCTAGAGAAACGGGGCGTTTCAACAATGAGCAGTTCTTC
12	TRBV7-3	TRBJ1-1	TRBD1	NA	CASGQGGTEAFF	TGTGCCAGCGGACAGGGGGGAACTGAAGCTTTCTTT
13	TRBV5-1	TRBJ2-1	NA	NA	CASSVTEYNEQFF	TGCGCCAGCAGCGTGACAGAGTACAATGAGCAGTTCTTC
17	TRBV11-1	TRBJ2-1	TRBD2	NA	CASSSLPGLTVNNEQFF	TGTGCCAGCAGCTCCCTTCCGGGACTAACGGTGAACAATGAGCAGTTCTTC
15	TRBV4-3	TRBJ2-7	TRBD2	NA	CASSQGLAVRYEQYF	TGCGCCAGCAGCCAAGGGCTAGCGGTTCGCTACGAGCAGTACTTC
17	TRBV24-1	TRBJ2-1	TRBD1	once	CATSDSPGTGRPNEQFF	TGTGCCACCAGTGATTCCCCCGGGACAGGGAGACCTAATGAGCAGTTCTTC